This TCR beta chain is drawn from a study of a mutant IDH1 vaccine in newly diagnosed glioma. About the study: The initiation of vaccination occurred 4-6 weeks after radiotherapy alone, or with temozolomide cycles.

Regarding this clone: Antigen specificity is unknown.

Germline-derived CDR1 and CDR2 are MNHEY and SVGAGI. This CDR3 spans 16 amino acids. With 0 bases removed from V and 8 bases from J, the gap between germline ends came to 16 bases. Specified time point: week 11, during vaccination. In the vaccine, a single dose held 300 ug of the mutant IDH1 20-mer peptide, along with topical imiquimod. The method was immunoSEQ multiplex PCR; TCRdb's version includes in-frame clones alone and lacks a portion of them. The sample has around 57,000 clones; roughly 90% are singletons. This clonotype was obtained from a man between 35 and 55 years old with glioma. The sample consisted of PBMCs, taken from a glioma patient whose treatment included an IDH1 peptide vaccine. J is TRBJ1-4 and V is TRBV6-5; TRBD1 might be the D (5 bases). CDR3 residues: CASSYSGPPGREKLFF. The CDR3 bases are TGTGCCAGCAGTTACTCGGGACCCCCCGGAAGGGAAAAACTGTTTTTT.